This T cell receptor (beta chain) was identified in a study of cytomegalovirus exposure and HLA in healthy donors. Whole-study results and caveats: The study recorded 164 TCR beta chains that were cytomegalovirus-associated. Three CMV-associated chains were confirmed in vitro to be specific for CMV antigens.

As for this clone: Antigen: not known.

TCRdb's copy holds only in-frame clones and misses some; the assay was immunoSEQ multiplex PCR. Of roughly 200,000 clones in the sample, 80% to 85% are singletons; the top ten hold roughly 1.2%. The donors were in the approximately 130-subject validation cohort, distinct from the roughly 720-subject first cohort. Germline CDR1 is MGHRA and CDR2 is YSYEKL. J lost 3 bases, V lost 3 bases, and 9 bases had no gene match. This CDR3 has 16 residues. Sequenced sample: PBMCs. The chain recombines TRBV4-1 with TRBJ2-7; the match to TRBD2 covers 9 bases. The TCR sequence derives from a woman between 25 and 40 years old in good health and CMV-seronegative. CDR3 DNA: TGCGCCAGCAGCCAGCCGCTAGCGGGACGTTACTACGAGCAGTACTTC. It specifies CASSQPLAGRYYEQYF.